The T cell receptor (beta chain) under discussion was sequenced for a study of T-cell reconstitution after alpha-beta-depleted transplantation in children. As it was prepared, the TCRbeta library received unique molecular identifiers. TCRdb re-called the PCR reads with MiXCR, one entry per CDR3 protein. This sample has nearly 550,000 distinct CDR3 sequences, with approximately 20% found just once. Germline values: CDR1 SNHLY, CDR2 FYNNEI. The CDR3 runs 13 residues. V lost 6 bases to trimming and J lost 2 bases, with 11 bases between them. This chain joins TRBV2 and TRBJ2-7; a possible D gene is TRBD1 (6 bases). The sample here was PBMCs from the stem cell graft donor, taken from the stem cell graft. The TCR originated in a human donor who donated a stem cell graft to a child with acute lymphoblastic leukemia. The CDR3 region has the DNA TGTGCCAGCAGGGGGACACCCGCCTACGAGCAGTACTTC. Protein sequence: CASRGTPAYEQYF.